This T cell receptor beta chain was profiled in a study of T cells in Graves' hyperthyroidism and ophthalmopathy. This clonotype showed up many times. The antigen remains unidentified. V was shortened by 3 bases and J by 3 bases, with 14 bases between the two germline ends. Looked up from germline, CDR1 is LNHDA and CDR2 is SQIVND (reference sequence). The CDR3 totals 15 residues. The TCR beta CDR3 regions underwent amplification using RNA transcripts as the source. A set of HTBI primers served as the primers for a first-round RT-PCR of the TCR CDR3. Using its own MiXCR run on the multiplex PCR reads, TCRdb lists one record per CDR3 protein. The data hold under 450,000 distinct CDR3 sequences, with approximately 14% observed a single time. Study conclusions and caveats: Most thyroid-expanded clonotypes above 0.001 were also found in blood.

Sequencing used blood. This receptor was obtained from a young woman with Graves' hyperthyroidism. V is TRBV19 and J is TRBJ1-2; D remains ambiguous. This CDR3 reads CASSISAGGDYGYTF. The CDR3 DNA sequence: TGTGCCAGTAGTATCTCCGCAGGAGGTGACTATGGCTACACCTTC.